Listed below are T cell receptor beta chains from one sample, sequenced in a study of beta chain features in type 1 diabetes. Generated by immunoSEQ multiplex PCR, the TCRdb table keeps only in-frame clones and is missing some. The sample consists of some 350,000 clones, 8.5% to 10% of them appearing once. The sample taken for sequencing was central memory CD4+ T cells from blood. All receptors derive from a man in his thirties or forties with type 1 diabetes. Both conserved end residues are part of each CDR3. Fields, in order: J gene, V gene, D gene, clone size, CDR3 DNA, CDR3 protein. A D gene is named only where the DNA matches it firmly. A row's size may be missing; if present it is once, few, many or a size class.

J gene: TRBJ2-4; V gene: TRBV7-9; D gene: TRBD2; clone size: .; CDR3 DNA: TGCGCCAGCAGCCAGGACGTCGGGACTAGCGGGAACATTCAGTACTTC; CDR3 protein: CASSQDVGTSGNIQYF
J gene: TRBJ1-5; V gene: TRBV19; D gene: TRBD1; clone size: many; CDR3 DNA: TGTGCCAGTAGTGTCGCCGGGACAGGGGGTCAGCCCCAGCATTTT; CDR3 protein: CASSVAGTGGQPQHF
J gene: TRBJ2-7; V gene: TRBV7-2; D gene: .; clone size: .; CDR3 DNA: TGTGCCAGCAGTTTTACCCAGAGGCGCGCTCTCCGTCAGTCCTACGAGCAGTACTTC; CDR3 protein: CASSFTQRRALRQSYEQYF
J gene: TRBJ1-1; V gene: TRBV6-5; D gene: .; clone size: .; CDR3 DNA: TGTGCCAGCAGTTACCTGACAGCGAACACTGAAGCTTTCTTT; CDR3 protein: CASSYLTANTEAFF
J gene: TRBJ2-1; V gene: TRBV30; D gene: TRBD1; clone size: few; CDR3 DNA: TGTGCCTGGTTGACAGGGACCCCCTACTACAATGAGCAGTTCTTC; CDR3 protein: CAWLTGTPYYNEQFF
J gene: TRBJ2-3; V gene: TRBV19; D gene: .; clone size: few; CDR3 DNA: TGTGCCAGTATAAGTCCGGCCACAGATACGCAGTATTTT; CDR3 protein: CASISPATDTQYF
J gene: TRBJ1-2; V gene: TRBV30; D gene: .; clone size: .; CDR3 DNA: TGTGCCTGGAGTGTACACCTTTTAAGGAGGGGATACTATGGCTACACCTTC; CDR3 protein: CAWSVHLLRRGYYGYTF
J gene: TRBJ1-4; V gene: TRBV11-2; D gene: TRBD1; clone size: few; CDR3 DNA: TGTGCCAGCAGCTTAGTCGACAGGGCATATGAAAAACTGTTTTTT; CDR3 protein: CASSLVDRAYEKLFF
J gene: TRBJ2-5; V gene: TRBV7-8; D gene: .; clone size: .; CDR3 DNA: TGTGCCAGCAGCTTCACGGATACTGAGACCCAGTACTTC; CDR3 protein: CASSFTDTETQYF
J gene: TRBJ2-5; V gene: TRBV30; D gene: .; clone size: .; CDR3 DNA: TGTGCCTGGAGTTTAACTAGCTTAGGGACCCAGTACTTC; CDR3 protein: CAWSLTSLGTQYF
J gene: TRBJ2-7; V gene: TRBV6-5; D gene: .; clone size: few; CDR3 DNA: TGTGCCAGCAGTTACTTAGACTCCGAGCAGTACTTC; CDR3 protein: CASSYLDSEQYF
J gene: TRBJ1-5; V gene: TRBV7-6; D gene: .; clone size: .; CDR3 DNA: TGTGCCAGCAGCCCTTGGGGGGGAGGGCAGCCCCAGCATTTT; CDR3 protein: CASSPWGGGQPQHF
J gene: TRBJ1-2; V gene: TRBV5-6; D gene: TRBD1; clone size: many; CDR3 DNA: TGTGCCAGCAGCTTACCGACAGGGGACTATGGCTACACCTTC; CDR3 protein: CASSLPTGDYGYTF
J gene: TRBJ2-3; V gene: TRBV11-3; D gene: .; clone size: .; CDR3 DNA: TGTGCCAGCAGCTTAGGGGGGAATATAGCAGATACGCAGTATTTT; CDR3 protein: CASSLGGNIADTQYF
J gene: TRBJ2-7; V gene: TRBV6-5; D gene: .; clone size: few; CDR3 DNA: TGTGCCAGCAGTTACGGGCGGCAGTACGAGCAGTACTTC; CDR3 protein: CASSYGRQYEQYF